The 5 T cell receptor beta chains listed next were all sequenced from one sample in a study of shared clonotypes between healthy human individuals. Profiled with immunoSEQ multiplex PCR; TCRdb holds only in-frame clones, not every one. This table holds about 520,000 clones, 78% found once. Sequenced input: PBMCs. Every receptor here comes from a woman aged 40 to 50 in good health. Some clones in this sample may be carry-over from other donors' samples.

The V and J genes are TRBV2 and TRBJ2-2, with TRBD1 matching over 9 bases. This CDR3 has 16 residues. Trimming at V came to 6 bases and at J to 0 bases, leaving 5 bases not matched to a gene. Germline V lookup: CDR1 SNHLY, CDR2 FYNNEI. CDR3 in DNA: TGTGCCAGCAGCTTCACAGGGGGCACGAACACCGGGGAGCTGTTTTTT. Its translation is CASSFTGGTNTGELFF.

This chain uses TRBV11-3 with TRBJ2-7, with D hard to call. Germline V gene data show CDR1 as SGHNT and CDR2 as YENEEA. The CDR3 is 14 residues long. The V end was cut by 5 bases, the J end by 0 bases, with 11 bases between. CDR3: CASSQRSSSYEQYF. DNA of the CDR3: TGTGCCAGCAGCCAACGTTCAAGCTCCTACGAGCAGTACTTC.

The rearrangement uses TRBV10-3 and TRBJ2-5; D ambiguous. The V end was cut by 5 bases, the J end by 1 base, with 14 bases between. CDR1 ENHRY and CDR2 SYGVKD come from the germline V gene. CDR3 length: 15 amino acids. The CDR3 loop reads CAISWRSVPQETQYF. The CDR3 DNA reads TGTGCCATCAGTTGGCGTTCGGTTCCCCAAGAGACCCAGTACTTC.

The chain couples TRBV5-1 to TRBJ2-2; 10 nucleotides match TRBD1. The CDR3 contains 17 residues. CDR1 and CDR2 from the germline V gene are SGHRS and YFSETQ. J was trimmed by 8 bases and V by 5 bases; bases with no gene match: 15. For the CDR3, the DNA is TGCGCCAGCAGTGCGTACCCCGGACAGGGGGAATCGGGGGAGCTGTTTTTT. It translates to CASSAYPGQGESGELFF. The entire variable domain, with the rest obtained from reference TRBV5-1 and TRBJ2-2, is as follows: KAGVTQTPRYLIKTRGQQVTLSCSPISGHRSVSWYQQTPGQGLQFLFEYFSETQRNKGNFPGRFSGRQFSNSRSEMNVSTLELGDSALYLCASSAYPGQGESGELFFGEGSRLTVL.

This chain links TRBV4-2 with TRBJ2-1; 10 positions match TRBD2. The CDR3 has 15 residues. Germline-derived CDR1 and CDR2 are LGHNA and YNFKEQ. J lost 5 bases, V lost 4 bases, and 5 bases had no gene match. The CDR3 bases are TGTGCCAGCAGCCCCCTAGCGGGAGTGGACAATGAGCAGTTCTTC. This codes for CASSPLAGVDNEQFF.